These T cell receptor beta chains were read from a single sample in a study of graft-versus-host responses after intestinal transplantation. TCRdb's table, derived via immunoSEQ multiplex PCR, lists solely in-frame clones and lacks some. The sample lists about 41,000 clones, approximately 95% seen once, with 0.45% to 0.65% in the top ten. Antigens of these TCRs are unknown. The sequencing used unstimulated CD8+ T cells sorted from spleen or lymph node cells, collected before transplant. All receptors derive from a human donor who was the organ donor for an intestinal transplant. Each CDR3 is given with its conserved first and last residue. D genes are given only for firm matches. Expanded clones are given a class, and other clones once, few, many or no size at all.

cdr3_aa: CSAADAGTSPPRGYTF
cdr3_nt: TGCAGCGCTGCCGATGCGGGGACCTCCCCGCCTCGTGGCTACACCTTC
d_call: .
j_call: TRBJ1-2
clone_size: .
v_call: TRBV29-1

cdr3_aa: CASRSGPISGANVLTF
cdr3_nt: TGTGCCAGCAGATCGGGCCCCATCTCTGGGGCCAACGTCCTGACTTTC
d_call: .
j_call: TRBJ2-6
clone_size: .
v_call: TRBV2

cdr3_aa: CASSFLGTGELFF
cdr3_nt: TGTGCCAGCAGCTTTCTTGGCACCGGGGAGCTGTTTTTT
d_call: .
j_call: TRBJ2-2
clone_size: medium-sized
v_call: TRBV7-9

cdr3_aa: CASSQDYLGLSTDTQYF
cdr3_nt: TGCGCCAGCAGCCAAGATTATCTAGGCTTAAGCACAGATACGCAGTATTTT
d_call: .
j_call: TRBJ2-3
clone_size: few
v_call: TRBV4-3

cdr3_aa: CASSQGLGPDTQYF
cdr3_nt: TGTGCCAGCAGCCAAGGACTAGGCCCAGATACGCAGTATTTT
d_call: .
j_call: TRBJ2-3
clone_size: .
v_call: TRBV4-2

cdr3_aa: CASSPRAADTQYF
cdr3_nt: TGTGCCAGCAGCCCAAGAGCGGCAGATACGCAGTATTTT
d_call: .
j_call: TRBJ2-3
clone_size: once
v_call: TRBV11-3

cdr3_aa: CASSSAGGRMETQYF
cdr3_nt: TGCGCCAGCAGCTCAGCAGGGGGGAGAATGGAGACCCAGTACTTC
d_call: .
j_call: TRBJ2-5
clone_size: .
v_call: TRBV5-1

cdr3_aa: CASSWGAGGELFF
cdr3_nt: TGTGCCAGCAGCTGGGGGGCCGGCGGGGAGCTGTTTTTT
d_call: .
j_call: TRBJ2-2
clone_size: .
v_call: TRBV5-6

cdr3_aa: CASSQSGTEAFF
cdr3_nt: TGCGCCAGCAGCCAGTCCGGGACTGAAGCTTTCTTT
d_call: .
j_call: TRBJ1-1
clone_size: .
v_call: TRBV4-3

cdr3_aa: CASSYFMTEPYEQYF
cdr3_nt: TGTGCCAGCAGTTACTTTATGACAGAGCCCTACGAGCAGTACTTC
d_call: .
j_call: TRBJ2-7
clone_size: .
v_call: TRBV6-6

cdr3_aa: CASSEVVGGNQPQHF
cdr3_nt: TGTGCCAGCAGTGAAGTGGTAGGGGGCAATCAGCCCCAGCATTTT
d_call: .
j_call: TRBJ1-5
clone_size: .
v_call: TRBV6-1

cdr3_aa: CASSSTGWYEQYF
cdr3_nt: TGTGCCAGCAGTAGTACAGGGTGGTACGAGCAGTACTTC
d_call: .
j_call: TRBJ2-7
clone_size: .
v_call: TRBV27

cdr3_aa: CASSPIFWSTDTQYF
cdr3_nt: TGTGCCAGCTCACCAATTTTCTGGAGCACAGATACGCAGTATTTT
d_call: .
j_call: TRBJ2-3
clone_size: .
v_call: TRBV18

cdr3_aa: CASSSPLERRLYTDTQYF
cdr3_nt: TGTGCCAGCAGCTCGCCGTTAGAGCGGAGACTTTACACAGATACGCAGTATTTT
d_call: .
j_call: TRBJ2-3
clone_size: .
v_call: TRBV7-2

cdr3_aa: CASSSTGYNEQFF
cdr3_nt: TGTGCCAGCAGCTCGACAGGGTACAATGAGCAGTTCTTC
d_call: TRBD1
j_call: TRBJ2-1
clone_size: .
v_call: TRBV11-1

cdr3_aa: CASSYWTVYGYTF
cdr3_nt: TGTGCCAGCAGTTATTGGACAGTCTATGGCTACACCTTC
d_call: .
j_call: TRBJ1-2
clone_size: .
v_call: TRBV6-5

cdr3_aa: CASSQEGVSTDTQYF
cdr3_nt: TGCGCCAGCAGCCAAGAAGGAGTAAGCACAGATACGCAGTATTTT
d_call: .
j_call: TRBJ2-3
clone_size: .
v_call: TRBV4-3

cdr3_aa: CASSYGTPYEQFF
cdr3_nt: TGCGCCAGCAGCTACGGGACTCCCTATGAGCAGTTCTTC
d_call: .
j_call: TRBJ2-1
clone_size: .
v_call: TRBV5-1

cdr3_aa: CASSLPPHRQGTGYGYTF
cdr3_nt: TGTGCCAGCAGCTTACCCCCACACCGACAAGGGACGGGATATGGCTACACCTTC
d_call: .
j_call: TRBJ1-2
clone_size: .
v_call: TRBV7-9

cdr3_aa: CASSQERGLDEQFF
cdr3_nt: TGCGCCAGCAGCCAAGAGCGGGGGCTCGATGAGCAGTTCTTC
d_call: .
j_call: TRBJ2-1
clone_size: .
v_call: TRBV4-3

cdr3_aa: CASSSSGTGRNF
cdr3_nt: TGTGCCAGCAGCTCATCCGGGACAGGGAGGAACTTC
d_call: TRBD1
j_call: TRBJ1-2
clone_size: .
v_call: TRBV7-2

cdr3_aa: CASSPSTGYNEQFF
cdr3_nt: TGCGCCAGCAGCCCCTCCACAGGATACAATGAGCAGTTCTTC
d_call: .
j_call: TRBJ2-1
clone_size: .
v_call: TRBV4-3

cdr3_aa: CASSIHWDLNEQFF
cdr3_nt: TGTGCCAGTAGTATTCATTGGGACCTCAATGAGCAGTTCTTC
d_call: .
j_call: TRBJ2-1
clone_size: .
v_call: TRBV19

cdr3_aa: CASSQDTGTQPQHF
cdr3_nt: TGTGCCAGCAGCCAAGACACGGGGACTCAGCCCCAGCATTTT
d_call: .
j_call: TRBJ1-5
clone_size: .
v_call: TRBV4-2

cdr3_aa: CASSQDFTGVLEDTIYF
cdr3_nt: TGCGCCAGCAGCCAAGATTTTACAGGTGTCTTGGAGGACACCATATATTTT
d_call: .
j_call: TRBJ1-3
clone_size: .
v_call: TRBV4-1

cdr3_aa: CATSSGQGFTEAFF
cdr3_nt: TGTGCCACCAGCAGTGGACAGGGGTTCACTGAAGCTTTCTTT
d_call: TRBD1
j_call: TRBJ1-1
clone_size: .
v_call: TRBV15

cdr3_aa: CASSAEGSWGEKLFF
cdr3_nt: TGTGCCAGCAGCGCTGAGGGATCGTGGGGTGAAAAACTGTTTTTT
d_call: .
j_call: TRBJ1-4
clone_size: .
v_call: TRBV9

cdr3_aa: CASSVMSNQPQHF
cdr3_nt: TGTGCCAGCAGCGTTATGAGCAATCAGCCCCAGCATTTT
d_call: .
j_call: TRBJ1-5
clone_size: .
v_call: TRBV11-2

cdr3_aa: CASSVVSGGEETQYF
cdr3_nt: TGTGCCAGCAGCGTAGTGAGCGGGGGGGAAGAGACCCAGTACTTC
d_call: TRBD2
j_call: TRBJ2-5
clone_size: .
v_call: TRBV9

cdr3_aa: CASREGQFSRAVPYEQYF
cdr3_nt: TGTGCCAGCAGAGAAGGCCAATTCTCTAGGGCCGTCCCCTACGAGCAGTACTTC
d_call: .
j_call: TRBJ2-7
clone_size: .
v_call: TRBV21-1

cdr3_aa: CASNPAGEQYF
cdr3_nt: TGTGCCAGCAACCCTGCGGGGGAGCAGTACTTC
d_call: .
j_call: TRBJ2-7
clone_size: .
v_call: TRBV9

cdr3_aa: CASSLETQYF
cdr3_nt: TGCGCCAGCAGCTTGGAGACCCAGTACTTC
d_call: .
j_call: TRBJ2-5
clone_size: .
v_call: TRBV5-1

cdr3_aa: CATTSGSYEQYF
cdr3_nt: TGTGCCACGACTAGCGGCTCCTACGAGCAGTACTTC
d_call: TRBD2
j_call: TRBJ2-7
clone_size: .
v_call: TRBV6-5

cdr3_aa: CASSQWGGNYEQYF
cdr3_nt: TGTGCCAGTAGCCAATGGGGGGGAAACTACGAGCAGTACTTC
d_call: TRBD2
j_call: TRBJ2-7
clone_size: .
v_call: TRBV19

cdr3_aa: CASSEGAKNTGELFF
cdr3_nt: TGTGCCAGCAGTGAGGGGGCAAAGAACACCGGGGAGCTGTTTTTT
d_call: .
j_call: TRBJ2-2
clone_size: .
v_call: TRBV2

cdr3_aa: CAIRPERGDTDTQYF
cdr3_nt: TGTGCCATTCGGCCTGAGCGGGGGGACACAGATACGCAGTATTTT
d_call: TRBD2
j_call: TRBJ2-3
clone_size: .
v_call: TRBV10-3

cdr3_aa: CASSYGAGAGETQYF
cdr3_nt: TGTGCCAGCAGTTACGGGGCAGGGGCGGGAGAGACCCAGTACTTC
d_call: .
j_call: TRBJ2-5
clone_size: few
v_call: TRBV6-5

cdr3_aa: CAIQTGGGEQYF
cdr3_nt: TGTGCCATTCAGACAGGGGGCGGCGAGCAGTACTTC
d_call: TRBD1
j_call: TRBJ2-7
clone_size: few
v_call: TRBV6-5

cdr3_aa: CASSYSSILDTQYF
cdr3_nt: TGTGCCAGCAGTTACTCGTCCATCTTAGATACGCAGTATTTT
d_call: .
j_call: TRBJ2-3
clone_size: .
v_call: TRBV6-5

cdr3_aa: CASSVVDSSYEQYF
cdr3_nt: TGTGCCAGCAGCGTAGTGGACAGCTCCTACGAGCAGTACTTC
d_call: .
j_call: TRBJ2-7
clone_size: .
v_call: TRBV9

cdr3_aa: CASAGWGINNEQFF
cdr3_nt: TGTGCCAGCGCCGGGTGGGGGATAAACAATGAGCAGTTCTTC
d_call: .
j_call: TRBJ2-1
clone_size: .
v_call: TRBV6-6

cdr3_aa: CASSSGTANWGYTF
cdr3_nt: TGTGCCAGCAGCAGTGGGACAGCTAATTGGGGCTACACCTTC
d_call: .
j_call: TRBJ1-2
clone_size: .
v_call: TRBV21-1

cdr3_aa: CASFWMGGRRGYTF
cdr3_nt: TGTGCCAGCTTCTGGATGGGGGGGCGGAGGGGCTACACCTTC
d_call: .
j_call: TRBJ1-2
clone_size: few
v_call: TRBV6-1

cdr3_aa: CASSRTGVSYEQYF
cdr3_nt: TGTGCCAGCTCACGAACGGGGGTCTCCTACGAGCAGTACTTC
d_call: .
j_call: TRBJ2-7
clone_size: .
v_call: TRBV18

cdr3_aa: CASSFRLAAYEQYF
cdr3_nt: TGTGCCAGCAGCTTTCGACTAGCGGCCTACGAGCAGTACTTC
d_call: TRBD2
j_call: TRBJ2-7
clone_size: .
v_call: TRBV7-2

cdr3_aa: CATRQGVNTGELFF
cdr3_nt: TGTGCCACCAGACAGGGGGTGAACACCGGGGAGCTGTTTTTT
d_call: TRBD1
j_call: TRBJ2-2
clone_size: .
v_call: TRBV19

cdr3_aa: CASSPPAGGYEKLFF
cdr3_nt: TGTGCCAGCTCACCCCCGGCAGGGGGGTATGAAAAACTGTTTTTT
d_call: TRBD1
j_call: TRBJ1-4
clone_size: .
v_call: TRBV18

cdr3_aa: CASSLVGGNYGYTF
cdr3_nt: TGTGCCAGCAGCTTAGTTGGGGGTAACTATGGCTACACCTTC
d_call: .
j_call: TRBJ1-2
clone_size: once
v_call: TRBV7-9

cdr3_aa: CASSQGQGSGNTIYF
cdr3_nt: TGTGCCAGCAGCCAGGGACAGGGCTCTGGAAACACCATATATTTT
d_call: TRBD1
j_call: TRBJ1-3
clone_size: once
v_call: TRBV5-6

cdr3_aa: CASSEWGSGNEQFF
cdr3_nt: TGTGCCAGCAGTGAATGGGGGAGCGGCAATGAGCAGTTCTTC
d_call: .
j_call: TRBJ2-1
clone_size: once
v_call: TRBV2

cdr3_aa: CAISESIVLAGAHKGNQPQHF
cdr3_nt: TGTGCCATCAGTGAGTCGATAGTGTTGGCAGGAGCCCATAAGGGCAATCAGCCCCAGCATTTT
d_call: .
j_call: TRBJ1-5
clone_size: .
v_call: TRBV10-3

cdr3_aa: CASSMGQGGTEAFF
cdr3_nt: TGTGCCAGCAGTATGGGACAGGGGGGGACTGAAGCTTTCTTT
d_call: TRBD1
j_call: TRBJ1-1
clone_size: once
v_call: TRBV27

cdr3_aa: CASSSPGVRPDNEQFF
cdr3_nt: TGTGCCAGCAGCTCCCCAGGGGTCCGTCCGGACAATGAGCAGTTCTTC
d_call: .
j_call: TRBJ2-1
clone_size: .
v_call: TRBV5-4

cdr3_aa: CASMRIAGGPGEQYF
cdr3_nt: TGTGCCAGCATGCGAATAGCGGGGGGGCCTGGGGAGCAGTACTTC
d_call: TRBD2
j_call: TRBJ2-7
clone_size: .
v_call: TRBV6-4